This T cell receptor (beta chain) was identified in a study of STAT5B mutations in CD4+ large granular lymphocyte leukemia. Repertoires were generated with immunoSEQ multiplex PCR, while TCRdb's copy carries only in-frame clones and drops some. Of over 30,000 clones detected, approximately 82% appear once; the ten largest clones hold roughly 7%. This CDR3 region has 14 residues. The trim removed 5 bases at V and 7 bases at J, leaving 12 bases unmatched. Germline CDR1 is SGHDT and CDR2 is YYEEEE. This clone was recorded only once. Its antigen remains unknown. Whole-study results and caveats: Without HLA matching, higher CD4+ than CD8+ T-LGLL clonality could reflect small sample size. Top patient clones used TRBV06 genes more often: 8/27 versus 2/35 in controls. Main leukemic clonotypes were patient-specific, but under 30% appeared at low frequency elsewhere. CD4-sorted patient repertoires seemed more clonal than healthy CD4+ repertoires.

This rearrangement joins TRBV5-6 to TRBJ2-7; 7 bases align to TRBD1. The sequence was collected from a human donor in good health. Sample: CD4+ T cells from blood buffy coats. CDR3 amino acids: CASSRRDSQVEQYF. DNA of the CDR3: TGTGCCAGCAGTCGCCGGGACAGCCAGGTTGAGCAGTACTTC.